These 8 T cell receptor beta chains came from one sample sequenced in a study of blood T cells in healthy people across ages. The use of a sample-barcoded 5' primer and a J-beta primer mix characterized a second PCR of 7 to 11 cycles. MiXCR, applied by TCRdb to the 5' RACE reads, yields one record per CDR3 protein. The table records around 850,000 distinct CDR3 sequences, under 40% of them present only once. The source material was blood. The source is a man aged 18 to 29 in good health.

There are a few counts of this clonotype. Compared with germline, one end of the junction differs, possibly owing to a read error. CDR3 in amino acids: CASRLGDGVNEQYF. CDR3 nucleotide sequence: TGTGCCAGCAGATTAGGAGACGGGGTTAATGAGCAGTACTTC. This chain links TRBV7-9 with TRBJ2-7, with a tentative D call TRBD2 (5 bases). The CDR3 runs to 14 residues. Germline CDR1 reads SEHNR; CDR2 reads FQNEAQ (reference sequence).

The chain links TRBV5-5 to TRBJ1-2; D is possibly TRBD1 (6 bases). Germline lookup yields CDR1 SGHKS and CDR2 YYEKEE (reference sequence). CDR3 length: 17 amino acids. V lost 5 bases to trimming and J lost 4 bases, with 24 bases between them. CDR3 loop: CASRSPGVSMPVYGYTF. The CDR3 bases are TGTGCCAGCAGATCCCCAGGGGTTTCCATGCCGGTCTATGGCTACACCTTC. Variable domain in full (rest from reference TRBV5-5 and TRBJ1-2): DAGVTQSPTHLIKTRGQQVTLRCSPISGHKSVSWYQQVLGQGPQFIFQYYEKEERGRGNFPDRFSARQFPNYSSELNVNALLLGDSALYLCASRSPGVSMPVYGYTFGSGTRLTVV.

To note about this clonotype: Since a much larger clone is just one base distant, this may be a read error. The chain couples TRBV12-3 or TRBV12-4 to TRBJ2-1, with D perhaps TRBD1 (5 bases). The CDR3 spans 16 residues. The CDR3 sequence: CASISSTDLFYNELFF. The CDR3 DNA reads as TGTGCCAGCATCTCATCGACAGATTTGTTTTACAATGAGCTGTTCTTC.

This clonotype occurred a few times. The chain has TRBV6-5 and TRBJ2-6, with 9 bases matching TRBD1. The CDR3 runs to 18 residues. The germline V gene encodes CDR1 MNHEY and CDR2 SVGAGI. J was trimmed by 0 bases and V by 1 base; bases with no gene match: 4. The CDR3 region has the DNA TGTGCCAGCAGTTACTTGGGACAGGGAGGCTCTGGGGCCAACGTCCTGACTTTC. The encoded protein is CASSYLGQGGSGANVLTF.

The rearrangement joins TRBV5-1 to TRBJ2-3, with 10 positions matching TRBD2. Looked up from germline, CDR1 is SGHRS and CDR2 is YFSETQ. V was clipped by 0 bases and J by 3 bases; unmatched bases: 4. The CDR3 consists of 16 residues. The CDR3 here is CASSLGLAGFTDTQYF. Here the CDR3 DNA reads TGCGCCAGCAGCTTGGGACTAGCGGGCTTTACAGATACGCAGTATTTT. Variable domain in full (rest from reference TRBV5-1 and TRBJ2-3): KAGVTQTPRYLIKTRGQQVTLSCSPISGHRSVSWYQQTPGQGLQFLFEYFSETQRNKGNFPGRFSGRQFSNSRSEMNVSTLELGDSALYLCASSLGLAGFTDTQYFGPGTRLTVL.

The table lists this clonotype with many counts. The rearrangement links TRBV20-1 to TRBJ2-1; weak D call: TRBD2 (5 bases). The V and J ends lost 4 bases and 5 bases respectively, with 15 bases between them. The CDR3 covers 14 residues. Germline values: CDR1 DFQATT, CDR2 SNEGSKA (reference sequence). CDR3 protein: CSANQASGNNEQFF. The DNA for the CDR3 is TGCAGTGCTAACCAGGCGTCGGGGAACAATGAGCAGTTCTTC.

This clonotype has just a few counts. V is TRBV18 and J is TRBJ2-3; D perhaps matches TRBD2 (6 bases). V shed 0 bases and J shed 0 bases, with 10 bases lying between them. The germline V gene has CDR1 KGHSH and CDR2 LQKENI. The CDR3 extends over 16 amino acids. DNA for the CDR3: TGTGCCAGCTCACCACCGCGGGGTACTAGCACAGATACGCAGTATTTT. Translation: CASSPPRGTSTDTQYF.

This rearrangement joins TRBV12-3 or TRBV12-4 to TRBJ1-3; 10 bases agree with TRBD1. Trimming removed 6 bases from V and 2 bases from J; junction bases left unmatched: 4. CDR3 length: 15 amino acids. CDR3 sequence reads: CASSQGTGAGNTIYF. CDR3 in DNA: TGTGCCAGCAGCCAAGGGACAGGGGCTGGAAACACCATATATTTT.